This TCR beta chain was retrieved from a study of cytomegalovirus exposure and HLA in healthy donors. About the research overall: Most donors, about 82% of 398 genotyped, fell in the Caucasian-associated ancestry cluster.

Germline-derived CDR1 and CDR2 are SGHNT and YYREEE (reference sequence). The CDR3 length is 13 residues. PCR involved 60 Vbeta and 13 Jbeta primers. Generated by immunoSEQ multiplex PCR, the TCRdb table keeps only in-frame clones and is missing some. Counted here are 130,000 to 150,000 clones, 75% to 80% occurring once; the ten biggest clones make up about 1.7%. This clone was seen a handful of times. A junction boundary mismatches the germline segment, possibly from a read error. The receptor comes from a woman aged 30 to 39 in good health and CMV-seronegative. Source material: PBMCs. The genes are TRBV5-4 and TRBJ1-4; D is unclear. This chain's CDR3 is CASSLLPKEKLFF. The CDR3 DNA sequence: TGTGCCAGCAGCTTGCTTCCTAAGGAAAAACTGTTTTTT. Based on the CDR3 plus reference TRBV5-4 and TRBJ1-4, the full variable domain is ETGVTQSPTHLIKTRGQQVTLRCSSQSGHNTVSWYQQALGQGPQFIFQYYREEENGRGNFPPRFSGLQFPNYSSELNVNALELDDSALYLCASSLLPKEKLFFGSGTQLSVL.